This T cell receptor beta chain comes out of a study of cytomegalovirus exposure and HLA in healthy donors. Study-wide context: In a previous analysis, 95 million to 130 million unique TCR beta sequences were found from some 180 million T cells.

Amplification used 60 Vbeta primers and 13 Jbeta primers. The table came from immunoSEQ multiplex PCR; TCRdb's copy has only in-frame clones and leaves some out. Its clone listing holds fewer than 100,000 clones. V lost 4 bases and J lost 7; bases outside the gene matches: 15. The CDR3 runs 19 residues. Germline V gene lookup returns CDR1 LNHDA and CDR2 SQIVND (reference sequence). General study results and limits: It was 164 TCR beta chains that were listed as cytomegalovirus-associated. Whilst most TCR sequences proved rare, a subset of public TCRs occurred across many donors. Accurate prediction of HLA-A and HLA-B alleles (for most subjects) was reportedly achieved from TCR beta sequences.

Comments on this clone: Its antigen remains unidentified.

Sequences were obtained from PBMCs. The source is a woman aged 55-70 years in good health and CMV-seronegative. The rearrangement joins TRBV19 to TRBJ2-1, with 14 bases that match TRBD2. CDR3 sequence reads: CASSTPGTSGSTGGNEQFF. The DNA for the CDR3 is TGTGCCAGTAGTACTCCCGGGACTAGCGGGAGCACGGGGGGTAATGAGCAGTTCTTC.